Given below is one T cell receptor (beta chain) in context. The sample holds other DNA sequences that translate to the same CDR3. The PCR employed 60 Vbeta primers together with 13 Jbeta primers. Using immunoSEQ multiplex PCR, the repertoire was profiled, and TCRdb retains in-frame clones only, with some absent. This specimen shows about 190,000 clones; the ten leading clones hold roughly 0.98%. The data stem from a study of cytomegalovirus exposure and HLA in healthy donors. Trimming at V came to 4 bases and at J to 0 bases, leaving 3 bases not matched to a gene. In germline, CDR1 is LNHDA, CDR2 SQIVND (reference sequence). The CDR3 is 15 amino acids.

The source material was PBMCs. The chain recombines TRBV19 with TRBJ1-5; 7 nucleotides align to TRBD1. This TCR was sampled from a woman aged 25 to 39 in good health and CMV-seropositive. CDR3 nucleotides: TGTGCCAGTAGTACAGGGGGTTATAGCAATCAGCCCCAGCATTTT. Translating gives CASSTGGYSNQPQHF.